The 25 T cell receptor beta chains below all came from one sample that was sequenced in a study of technical replicates of blood from a handful of donors. Sequencing was performed with immunoSEQ multiplex PCR; in TCRdb, only in-frame clones are kept and a portion is missing. The data show tens of thousands of clones, approximately 92% seen once. The specimen was T cells isolated from PBMCs. These receptors were collected from a human donor in good health.

The rearrangement joins TRBV19 to TRBJ1-5; 8 nucleotides line up with TRBD1. The CDR3 length is 16 residues. Losses at the gene ends were 2 bases for V and 2 bases for J; bases not matched to a gene: 5. Germline V CDR1 and CDR2: LNHDA, SQIVND (reference sequence). The CDR3 loop reads CASSIFLQGGNQPQHF. The CDR3 DNA reads TGTGCCAGTAGTATATTCCTACAGGGGGGCAATCAGCCCCAGCATTTT.

The chain employs TRBV30 and TRBJ2-7; 7 bases are a match to TRBD1. This CDR3 spans 13 amino acids. J was trimmed by 1 base and V by 4 bases; bases with no gene match: 4. CDR1 is GTSNPN, CDR2 SVGIG, per germline (reference sequence). DNA of the CDR3: TGTGCCTGGAAACAGGGGTCATCCTACGAGCAGTACTTC. Translated, it gives CAWKQGSSYEQYF.

The V call is TRBV6-4, the J call TRBJ2-1; possibly TRBD2 for D (5 bases). Germline V gives CDR1 MRHNA, CDR2 SNTAGT. The V end was cut by 5 bases, the J end by 8 bases, with 19 bases between. CDR3 length equals 15 residues. The CDR3 spells CASSPSWESFHEQFF. In DNA form, the CDR3 reads TGTGCCAGCAGTCCGTCGTGGGAGAGTTTCCATGAGCAGTTCTTC.

The V and J genes are TRBV10-3 and TRBJ1-5, with D possibly TRBD1 on 5 matching bases. Germline V gives CDR1 ENHRY, CDR2 SYGVKD. V lost 1 base, J lost 0 bases, and 10 bases lay in between. CDR3 length: 16 residues. The CDR3: CAISEFSGNSNQPQHF. Here the CDR3 DNA reads TGTGCCATCAGTGAGTTCTCAGGGAATAGCAATCAGCCCCAGCATTTT.

The V gene is TRBV11-2, the J gene TRBJ1-1; D is possibly TRBD1 (5 bases). Germline assignment: CDR1 SGHAT and CDR2 FQNNGV. Trimming stripped 1 base from V and 8 bases from J, with 8 bases between. The CDR3 is made up of 12 amino acids. CDR3 region: CASSLGQLEAFF. The CDR3 DNA reads as TGTGCCAGCAGCTTAGGACAGCTAGAAGCTTTCTTT.

This sequence joins TRBV2 and TRBJ1-5; tentatively, D is TRBD1 (6 bases). Trimming removed 3 bases from V and 6 bases from J, with 12 bases in between. The CDR3 is 14 residues long. Germline CDR1 SNHLY, CDR2 FYNNEI. CDR3 bases: TGTGCCAGCAGTGATGCGACAGGAACTCAGCCCCAGCATTTT. This gives the protein CASSDATGTQPQHF.

The rearrangement uses TRBV9 and TRBJ2-7; maybe TRBD2 (7 bases). Germline CDR1 and CDR2: SGDLS and YYNGEE. V was cut by 4 bases and J by 3 bases, with 17 bases left in between. The CDR3 contains 15 residues. The CDR3 here is CASSTQGGGFYEQYF. The CDR3 DNA reads as TGTGCCAGCAGCACCCAAGGGGGAGGGTTCTACGAGCAGTACTTC.

Comment on this clone: One end of the junction does not line up with germline, which may come from a read error. V gene TRBV4-1 combines with J gene TRBJ2-7; 9 bases match TRBD1. Germline CDR1 MGHRA, CDR2 YSYEKL. CDR3 length: 17 residues. In nucleotides, the CDR3 is TGCGCCAGCAGCCAAGATCCGAGGACAGGGGCCCCCTATGAGCAGTACTTC. Amino acids: CASSQDPRTGAPYEQYF.

The chain carries TRBV14 and TRBJ2-7; D not resolved. The germline CDR1 and CDR2 sequences are SGHDN and FVKESK. V dropped 4 bases and J dropped 1 base, with 8 bases sitting between them. The CDR3 loop spans 13 amino acids. CDR3 nucleotide sequence: TGTGCCAGCAGCCTACTCGGTTCCTACGAGCAGTACTTC. Amino acids: CASSLLGSYEQYF.

Here the CDR3 DNA reads TGTGCCAGCAGCCTGGACAGGGCCCATGAAAAACTGTTTTTT. Protein: CASSLDRAHEKLFF. The V and J genes are TRBV6-5 and TRBJ1-4, with 8 bases lining up with TRBD1. Trimming cost V 6 bases and J 6 bases; bases outside gene matches: 6. The CDR3 spans 14 residues. CDR1 MNHEY and CDR2 SVGAGI come from the germline V gene.

The V call is TRBV29-1, the J call TRBJ2-7; D possibly corresponds to TRBD2 (5 bases). The germline CDR1 and CDR2 sequences are SQVTM and ANQGSEA. This CDR3 is 13 amino acids long. V was pared by 6 bases and J by 2 bases, with 14 bases between. The DNA for the CDR3 is TGCAGCGTGATATCACTAGGGACCTACGAGCAGTACTTC. The encoded protein is CSVISLGTYEQYF.

The J gene is TRBJ2-1, the V gene TRBV4-3, with 14 bases matching TRBD2. CDR3 size: 16 residues. Germline values: CDR1 LGHNA, CDR2 YSLEER. Trimming cost V 1 base and J 5 bases; bases outside gene matches: 1. The CDR3 region is CASSQGTSGRNNEQFF. CDR3 sequence (DNA): TGCGCCAGCAGCCAAGGGACTAGCGGGAGGAACAATGAGCAGTTCTTC.

The chain joins TRBV15 to TRBJ2-1; weak D call: TRBD2 (5 bases). V dropped 3 bases and J dropped 9 bases, with 15 bases sitting between them. This CDR3 spans 14 amino acids. Germline CDR1 is LNHNV and CDR2 is YYDKDF (reference sequence). In DNA form, the CDR3 reads TGTGCCACCAGCAGGCAACTTCGGACTGGTGAGCAGTTCTTC. Translated: CATSRQLRTGEQFF.

The rearrangement joins TRBV6-1 to TRBJ2-7; TRBD2 aligns across 9 bases. V lost 5 bases to trimming and J lost 2 bases; unmatched junction nucleotides: 4. Germline lookup yields CDR1 MNHNS and CDR2 SASEGT. The CDR3 runs to 14 residues. CDR3 amino acids: CASSMGGRAYEQYF. The CDR3 coding sequence is TGTGCCAGCAGTATGGGCGGGAGGGCCTACGAGCAGTACTTC.

The rearrangement uses TRBV11-2 and TRBJ2-3, with a weak D call TRBD1 (6 bases). The CDR3 contains 14 residues. V dropped 4 bases and J dropped 4 bases, with 12 bases sitting between them. Per the germline V gene, CDR1 is SGHAT and CDR2 is FQNNGV. CDR3 in amino acids: CASSYHRAADTQYF. CDR3 coding DNA: TGTGCCAGCAGCTACCACAGGGCCGCAGATACGCAGTATTTT.

The gene calls are TRBV2 and TRBJ1-4; no clear D gene. CDR1 is SNHLY and CDR2 is FYNNEI in the germline V gene. This CDR3 is built from 14 residues. The germline V and J ends were trimmed by 7 bases and 3 bases, with 12 bases remaining between them. CDR3 bases: TGTGCCAGCAATAAATGGAGCGCTAATGAAAAACTGTTTTTT. It encodes CASNKWSANEKLFF.

CDR3 sequence: CASSMDSGVDGYTF. The CDR3 nucleotides read TGTGCCAGTAGTATGGACAGCGGGGTGGATGGCTACACCTTC. The rearrangement uses TRBV19 and TRBJ1-2; maybe TRBD1 (6 bases). Germline CDR1 and CDR2: LNHDA and SQIVND (reference sequence). CDR3 length: 14 amino acids. V lost 3 bases and J lost 6, with 14 bases in between.

V gene TRBV4-1 combines with J gene TRBJ2-7, with 14 bases lining up with TRBD2. This CDR3 contains 20 residues. After removal of 0 bases from V and 3 bases from J, the junction contained 13 bases not matched to a gene. Germline loops: CDR1 MGHRA, CDR2 YSYEKL. The CDR3 reads CASSQDRRLGTSGRDYEQYF. The CDR3 DNA sequence: TGCGCCAGCAGCCAAGATCGACGATTGGGGACTAGCGGGAGAGACTACGAGCAGTACTTC.

This chain connects TRBV18 to TRBJ2-3; TRBD2 might be the D (6 bases). The V gene's germline CDR1 is KGHSH and CDR2 LQKENI. V was shortened by 0 bases and J by 2 bases, with 15 bases between the two germline ends. The CDR3 loop spans 17 amino acids. CDR3 in amino acids: CASSPPRGSGDTDTQYF. The CDR3 DNA sequence: TGTGCCAGCTCACCACCACGCGGTAGCGGAGACACAGATACGCAGTATTTT.

The chain joins TRBV27 to TRBJ1-5, with TRBD1 identical over 10 bases. Unmatched junction bases numbered 1, after V lost 2 bases and J lost 6 bases. The CDR3 length is 14 residues. The V gene's germline CDR1 is MNHEY and CDR2 SMNVEV (reference sequence). The CDR3: CASSLGTGVQPQHF. CDR3 coding DNA: TGTGCCAGCAGTTTAGGGACAGGGGTTCAGCCCCAGCATTTT.

The chain uses TRBV4-1 and TRBJ2-1; TRBD1 might be the D (5 bases). CDR3 size: 13 residues. CDR1 and CDR2 from the germline V gene are MGHRA and YSYEKL. V was pared by 2 bases and J by 11 bases, with 13 bases between. CDR3 loop: CASSQNRFEQQFF. CDR3 in DNA: TGCGCCAGCAGCCAAAACAGGTTTGAGCAGCAGTTCTTC.

This chain links TRBV27 with TRBJ2-7; 7 positions match TRBD1. Germline V gene data show CDR1 as MNHEY and CDR2 as SMNVEV (reference sequence). V lost 4 bases and J lost 4; bases outside the gene matches: 10. CDR3 length: 15 amino acids. The CDR3 coding sequence is TGTGCCAGCAGTTGGGAGACAGGGCAAATATACGAGCAGTACTTC. It codes for CASSWETGQIYEQYF.

The rearrangement links TRBV25-1 to TRBJ2-7; TRBD2 is a possible D gene (6 bases). CDR3 length: 13 residues. The ends were cut back, 1 base at V and 5 bases at J, with 9 bases in the middle. Germline-derived CDR1 and CDR2 are MGHDK and SYGVNS. DNA for the CDR3: TGTGCCAGCAGTGAATGGGGGACTCACGAGCAGTACTTC. As protein: CASSEWGTHEQYF.

The V and J genes are TRBV5-8 and TRBJ2-1; D perhaps matches TRBD2 (5 bases). This CDR3 is built from 13 residues. The germline V gene has CDR1 SGHTS and CDR2 YDEGEE. The germline V and J ends were trimmed by 4 bases and 4 bases, with 9 bases remaining between them. CDR3 nucleotides: TGTGCCAGCAGCGCAACTAGGTACAATGAGCAGTTCTTC. This codes for CASSATRYNEQFF.

V usage is TRBV7-9 and J usage is TRBJ2-1; TRBD2 matches at 12 bases. Germline V gene data show CDR1 as SEHNR and CDR2 as FQNEAQ (reference sequence). V gave up 5 bases and J gave up 2 bases; unmatched junction bases: 4. CDR3 size: 16 residues. The CDR3 coding sequence is TGTGCCAGCAGCCCACGGACTAGCGGGACCTACAATGAGCAGTTCTTC. Its protein product is CASSPRTSGTYNEQFF.